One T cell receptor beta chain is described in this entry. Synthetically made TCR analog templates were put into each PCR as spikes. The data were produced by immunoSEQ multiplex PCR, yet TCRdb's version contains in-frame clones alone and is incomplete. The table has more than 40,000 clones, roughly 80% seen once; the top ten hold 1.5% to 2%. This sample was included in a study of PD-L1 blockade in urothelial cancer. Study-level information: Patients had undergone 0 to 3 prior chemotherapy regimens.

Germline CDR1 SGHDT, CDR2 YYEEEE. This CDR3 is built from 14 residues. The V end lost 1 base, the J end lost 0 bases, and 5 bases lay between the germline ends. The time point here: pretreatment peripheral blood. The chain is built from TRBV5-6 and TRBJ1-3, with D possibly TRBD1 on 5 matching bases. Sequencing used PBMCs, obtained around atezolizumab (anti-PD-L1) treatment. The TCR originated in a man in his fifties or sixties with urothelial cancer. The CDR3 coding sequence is TGTGCCAGCAGCTTGACAGGCTCTGGAAACACCATATATTTT. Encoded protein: CASSLTGSGNTIYF.